The 27 T cell receptor beta chains in this list originate from one sample, sequenced in a study of molecular identifiers for immune sequencing clone quantification (dated by TCRdb to the late 2010s). The method behind the library was PCR. Instrument used: Illumina HiSeq 4000. The public reads were run again by TCRdb, first through fastp at Q25 and then through MiXCR, and only productive beta chains were kept. Rows merge per CDR3 protein into single entries with the most common DNA and genes. This sample holds about 640,000 distinct CDR3 sequences; 15% to 20% were observed only once. Of the sample, roughly 0.83% is held by the ten largest clones. The source material was naive CD8+ T cells from blood, with Jurkat cell RNA spiked in. The cell subset or site label of this sample denotes: FACS-sorted CD8+CD4-CCR7+CD45RA+ naive T cells. The receptors were gathered from a human donor in good health. Some libraries in this study had Jurkat cell RNA spiked in.

The sample holds many counts of this clonotype. This chain links TRBV29-1 with TRBJ2-7, with D perhaps TRBD1 (5 bases). The CDR3 consists of 12 residues. CDR1 SQVTM and CDR2 ANQGSEA come from the germline V gene. Trimming left V 4 bases short and J 4 bases short, with 11 bases between. The CDR3 sequence is CSVGQGEYEQYF. The DNA for the CDR3 is TGCAGCGTTGGGCAGGGCGAGTACGAGCAGTACTTC.

This chain joins TRBV13 and TRBJ1-1; D is possibly TRBD1 (5 bases). CDR1 PRHDT and CDR2 FYEKMQ come from the germline V gene (reference sequence). V was pared by 2 bases and J by 1 base, with 11 bases between. CDR3 length: 15 residues. CDR3 nucleotide sequence: TGTGCCAGCAGCTTAAAAGGGGCACCGAACACTGAAGCTTTCTTT. Its protein is CASSLKGAPNTEAFF.

This clonotype showed up many times. The J gene is TRBJ2-2, the V gene TRBV6-5, with 7 bases matching TRBD1. Germline CDR1 MNHEY, CDR2 SVGAGI. The CDR3 totals 14 residues. V lost 1 base, J lost 4 bases, and 0 bases stayed unmatched. The DNA of the CDR3 is TGTGCCAGCAGTTACTGGGACAGCACCGGGGAGCTGTTTTTT. It specifies CASSYWDSTGELFF.

The chain carries TRBV9 and TRBJ2-3, with D tentatively TRBD1 (5 bases). The J call is doubtful: the DNA matches TRBJ1-5 better. CDR3 length: 16 residues. Germline V gives CDR1 SGDLS, CDR2 YYNGEE. The CDR3 loop is CASSPGGGPSTDTQHF. In DNA, the CDR3 is TGTGCCAGCAGCCCGGGGGGGGGACCTAGCACAGATACGCAGCATTTT.

This clonotype was seen many times. V is TRBV5-4 and J is TRBJ2-7; no definite D call. CDR3 size: 16 residues. V gave up 3 bases and J gave up 0 bases, with 16 bases separating them. The V gene's germline CDR1 is SGHNT and CDR2 YYREEE (reference sequence). DNA for the CDR3: TGTGCCAGCAGCTCTCTGACCGATAGGAGCTCCTACGAGCAGTACTTC. Protein product: CASSSLTDRSSYEQYF.

This clonotype was picked up a small number of times. The chain carries TRBV19 and TRBJ1-5; TRBD1 matches at 7 bases. The CDR3 is 19 residues long. Trimming took 5 bases from V and 3 from J; bases not matched to a gene: 19. Germline V gives CDR1 LNHDA, CDR2 SQIVND (reference sequence). The chain's CDR3 is CASSPRQGLRFGDNQPQHF. CDR3 sequence (DNA): TGTGCCAGTAGTCCAAGACAGGGATTGAGATTCGGAGACAATCAGCCCCAGCATTTT.

The table lists this clonotype with many counts. This rearrangement joins TRBV12-3 or TRBV12-4 to TRBJ2-3; the match to TRBD1 covers 11 bases. The junction had 4 bases not matched to a gene; V was cut back by 5 bases and J by 3 bases. The CDR3 length is 15 residues. The CDR3 loop reads CASSPGQGVTDTQYF. In DNA form, the CDR3 reads TGTGCCAGCAGTCCGGGACAGGGGGTGACAGATACGCAGTATTTT.

This clonotype has only a few counts. The genes are TRBV29-1 and TRBJ2-1, with TRBD2 matching 8 bases. Germline CDR1 SQVTM, CDR2 ANQGSEA. This CDR3 has 13 amino acids. Trimming cost V 3 bases and J 10 bases; bases outside gene matches: 8. The CDR3: CSVDGAGASEQFF. The CDR3 coding sequence is TGCAGCGTTGATGGAGCGGGGGCCAGCGAGCAGTTCTTC.

This clonotype was seen a few times. The chain combines TRBV11-2 with TRBJ2-5; D is possibly TRBD1 or TRBD2 (5 bases each). The germline V gene has CDR1 SGHAT and CDR2 FQNNGV. Trimming took off 10 bases at V and 1 base at J, with 19 bases between the two ends. This CDR3 is 15 amino acids long. The CDR3 nucleotides are TGTGCCACCAACCGGTGGGGGAGCCCCCAAGAGACCCAGTACTTC. Protein: CATNRWGSPQETQYF.

This clonotype occurred many times. The chain employs TRBV27 and TRBJ2-7; 8 bases agree with TRBD2. Germline V gene lookup returns CDR1 MNHEY and CDR2 SMNVEV (reference sequence). The CDR3 runs 15 residues. J gave up 9 bases and V 4 bases, and 14 bases lay outside the gene matches. CDR3 DNA: TGTGCCAGCAGTTCCTCCGGGAGGGCGGGTTGGGCGCAGTACTTC. It yields the protein CASSSSGRAGWAQYF.

This clonotype has only a few counts. CDR3 loop: CASSKGAASSYEQYF. DNA of the CDR3: TGTGCCAGCAGCAAAGGGGCGGCGAGCTCCTACGAGCAGTACTTC. The chain links TRBV21-1 to TRBJ2-7; the D call of TRBD1 is as the table states it, not checked on the DNA. TRBV21-1 is labeled a pseudogene. The CDR3 totals 15 residues.

This clonotype was counted at least ten times. The chain couples TRBV9 to TRBJ2-5, with a weak D call TRBD1 (5 bases). Germline CDR1 is SGDLS and CDR2 is YYNGEE. CDR3 length: 12 residues. This CDR3 is CRRNNPGETQYF. CDR3 sequence (DNA): TGTAGACGCAATAATCCAGGGGAGACCCAGTACTTC.

The chain links TRBV7-3 to TRBJ2-7; D is perhaps TRBD2 (5 bases). Looked up from germline, CDR1 is SGHTA and CDR2 is FQGTGA. Trimming shortened V by 2 bases and J by 0 bases, and 8 bases separated the two germline ends. The CDR3 totals 14 residues. CDR3 bases: TGTGCCAGCAGCTTATACGGGGACTCCTACGAGCAGTACTTC. Its translation is CASSLYGDSYEQYF.

The sample holds many counts of this clonotype. The genes are TRBV6-1 and TRBJ1-4; a weak D match, TRBD1 (5 bases). V lost 6 bases, J lost 5 bases, and 19 bases lay in between. Germline V gives CDR1 MNHNS, CDR2 SASEGT. The CDR3 length is 16 residues. CDR3 sequence reads: CASRSPDSSPNEKLFF. The CDR3 bases are TGTGCCAGCAGGAGCCCCGACAGTTCACCGAATGAAAAACTGTTTTTT.

With regard to this clonotype: Germline is not matched at one junction end, which may reflect a read error. The chain carries TRBV6-2 or TRBV6-3 and TRBJ2-1, with D possibly TRBD1 on 5 matching bases. CDR1 is MNHEY and CDR2 is SVGEGT in the germline V gene. This CDR3 region has 17 residues. The CDR3 here is CASSDSVWGTDYNEQFF. The DNA of the CDR3 is TGTGCCAGCAGTGACTCGGTCTGGGGCACAGATTACAATGAGCAGTTCTTC.

There are many counts of this clonotype. The chain links TRBV12-3 or TRBV12-4 to TRBJ2-5, with 8 nucleotides matching TRBD2. The ends lost 3 bases at V and 3 bases at J; junction bases unmatched: 6. CDR3 size: 15 residues. DNA of the CDR3: TGTGCCAGCAGTTTGTCAATGGGACTAGAAGAGACCCAGTACTTC. It yields the protein CASSLSMGLEETQYF.

Ten or more counts support this clonotype. The chain uses TRBV6-5 and TRBJ1-6, with D unclear. CDR1 is MNHEY and CDR2 is SVGAGI in the germline V gene. CDR3 length: 15 residues. V lost 0 bases and J lost 6, with 9 bases in between. This CDR3 is CASSYSEAVNSPLHF. CDR3 sequence (DNA): TGTGCCAGCAGTTACTCGGAAGCAGTTAATTCACCCCTCCACTTT.

This clonotype came up many times. This sequence joins TRBV4-3 and TRBJ1-1, with D possibly being TRBD1 (6 bases). This CDR3 is built from 13 residues. Germline CDR1 is LGHNA and CDR2 is YSLEER. V lost 3 bases to trimming and J lost 7 bases, with 12 bases between them. The CDR3 DNA reads TGCGCCAGCAGCCATCTAATGACAGGTGAAGCTTTCTTT. Its translation is CASSHLMTGEAFF.

As for this clonotype: Possible read error: a much larger clone is one base away. This chain connects TRBV27 to TRBJ2-7; D possibly matches TRBD1 or TRBD2 (5 bases each). CDR1 is MNHEY, CDR2 SMNVEV, per germline (reference sequence). This CDR3 is built from 13 residues. The V and J ends lost 5 bases and 10 bases respectively, with 18 bases between them. The CDR3 is CASSTRDPRRQYF. For the CDR3, the DNA is TGTGCCAGCAGTACAAGGGACCCGAGGAGACAGTACTTC.

The sample holds many counts of this clonotype. The genes are TRBV6-2 or TRBV6-3 and TRBJ2-1, with D perhaps TRBD2 (6 bases). V was clipped by 6 bases and J by 6 bases, with 15 bases between them. CDR3 length equals 14 residues. Germline V CDR1 and CDR2: MNHEY, SVGEGT. This CDR3 reads CASSLFEGGNEQFF. The CDR3 DNA reads as TGTGCCAGCAGCCTCTTTGAGGGAGGCAATGAGCAGTTCTTC.

This clonotype was seen only a few times. This chain uses TRBV6-6 with TRBJ1-4, with D uncertain. CDR1 MNHNY and CDR2 SVGAGI come from the germline V gene (reference sequence). CDR3 length: 16 amino acids. Deletions cut 0 bases from V and 4 bases from J, with 12 bases between. The CDR3 loop reads CASSYSYPSGNEKLFF. The CDR3, as DNA: TGTGCCAGCAGTTACTCGTATCCTTCGGGTAATGAAAAACTGTTTTTT.

This clonotype showed up many times. The chain carries TRBV5-6 and TRBJ2-7; D not certain. The V end was cut by 0 bases, the J end by 5 bases, with 6 bases between. The CDR3 is made up of 12 amino acids. The germline V gene has CDR1 SGHDT and CDR2 YYEEEE. CDR3 DNA: TGTGCCAGCAGCTTGGCTCGGGACGAGCAGTACTTC. This sequence encodes CASSLARDEQYF.

This clonotype was counted ten times or more. CDR3 amino acids: CASSLGVQYDEQYF. The CDR3 DNA is TGTGCCAGCAGTTTAGGGGTCCAGTACGACGAGCAGTACTTC. The chain employs TRBV28 and TRBJ2-7; unclear D gene. The V gene's germline CDR1 is MDHEN and CDR2 SYDVKM. This CDR3 has 14 amino acids. V lost 2 bases to trimming and J lost 5 bases, with 13 bases between them. The variable domain in full, completed from reference TRBV28 and TRBJ2-7, reads DVKVTQSSRYLVKRTGEKVFLECVQDMDHENMFWYRQDPGLGLRLIYFSYDVKMKEKGDIPEGYSVSREKKERFSLILESASTNQTSMYLCASSLGVQYDEQYFGPGTRLTVT.

This clonotype was seen at least ten times. CDR3 in DNA: TGTGCCAGCAGCTCAGCGGGGGGCTACGAGCAGTACTTC. As protein: CASSSAGGYEQYF. This rearrangement joins TRBV7-9 to TRBJ2-7; 9 bases agree with TRBD2. CDR3 length: 13 residues. The germline V gene encodes CDR1 SEHNR and CDR2 FQNEAQ (reference sequence). V lost 4 bases, J lost 3 bases, and 1 base stayed unmatched. The whole variable domain, filled in from reference TRBV7-9 and TRBJ2-7, reads DTGVSQNPRHKITKRGQNVTFRCDPISEHNRLYWYRQTLGQGPEFLTYFQNEAQLEKSRLLSDRFSAERPKGSFSTLEIQRTEQGDSAMYLCASSSAGGYEQYFGPGTRLTVT.

The sample holds many counts of this clonotype. The CDR3 reads CASSRNRDWTYNEQFF. The DNA of the CDR3 is TGCGCCAGCAGCCGAAATCGGGACTGGACCTACAATGAGCAGTTCTTC. V gene TRBV5-1 combines with J gene TRBJ2-1; a possible D gene is TRBD2 (6 bases). V lost 4 bases, J lost 2 bases, and 16 bases lay in between. CDR1 is SGHRS and CDR2 is YFSETQ in the germline V gene. This CDR3 contains 16 residues. Using reference TRBV5-1 and TRBJ2-1 for the parts outside the CDR3, the full variable domain is KAGVTQTPRYLIKTRGQQVTLSCSPISGHRSVSWYQQTPGQGLQFLFEYFSETQRNKGNFPGRFSGRQFSNSRSEMNVSTLELGDSALYLCASSRNRDWTYNEQFFGPGTRLTVL.

This clonotype was counted at least ten times. The CDR3: CASSHKQFSSGANVLTF. The CDR3 nucleotides read TGTGCCAGCAGCCACAAGCAGTTCAGCTCTGGGGCCAACGTCCTGACTTTC. The chain recombines TRBV3-1 with TRBJ2-6; D uncertain. The germline V and J ends were trimmed by 3 bases and 0 bases, with 12 bases remaining between them. Germline lookup yields CDR1 LGHDT and CDR2 YNNKEL (reference sequence). The CDR3 spans 17 residues.

V gene TRBV5-6 combines with J gene TRBJ1-3; D remains ambiguous. The CDR3 is made up of 15 amino acids. Germline CDR1 SGHDT, CDR2 YYEEEE. Trimming removed 3 bases at V and 1 base at J, with 11 bases between. This chain's CDR3 is CASSSAGDSGNTIYF. CDR3 sequence (DNA): TGTGCCAGCAGCTCGGCTGGGGATTCTGGAAACACCATATATTTT.